This entry features one TCR beta chain sequence. Its antigen is still unknown. No qualities accompany the bases; no much larger clone lies one base away. This sample was included in a study of T cell changes during pregnancy in multiple sclerosis (dated by TCRdb to about 2019). Broadly, across the study: In women with multiple sclerosis, the researchers looked at how the T cell repertoire shifted as pregnancy progressed.

Receptor amplification or capture employed the immunoSEQ multiplex PCR assay. TCRdb's version of the immuneACCESS table is confined to in-frame rearrangements and falls short of the full clone set. An unresolved V gene accounts for under half of the shortfall where checked; the remainder is of unknown origin. For this sample there are approximately 65,000 clones; approximately 92% appear just once. The ten largest clonotypes hold approximately 3% of the sample. From the cysteine up to the phenylalanine, the CDR3 has a length of 13 residues. The only DNA kept is the CDR3, 39 bases in frame from the first base. The germline V gene yields SGDLS for CDR1 and YYNGEE for CDR2. Trimming removed 4 bases from V and 2 bases from J, leaving 8 bases between the germline ends.

Sequencing was performed on CD8+ T cells from peripheral blood mononuclear cells, taken in the third trimester of pregnancy. The receptor was isolated from a female donor in good health, enrolled as a control in a pregnancy study. The chain is encoded by TRBV9 joined to TRBJ2-3; TRBD2 is possibly the D segment (5 matching bases). The DNA is as follows: TGTGCCAGCAGCCCGGGGATCACAGATACGCAGTATTTT. The encoded protein is CASSPGITDTQYF.